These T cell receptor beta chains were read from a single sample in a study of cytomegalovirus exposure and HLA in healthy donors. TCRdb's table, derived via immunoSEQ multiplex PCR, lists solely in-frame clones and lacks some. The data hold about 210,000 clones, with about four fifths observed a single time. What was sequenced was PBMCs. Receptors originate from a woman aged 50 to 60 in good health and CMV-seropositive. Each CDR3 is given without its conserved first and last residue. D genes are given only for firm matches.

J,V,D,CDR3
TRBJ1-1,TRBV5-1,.,ASSYRANMNTEAF
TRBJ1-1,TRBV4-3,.,ASSQVGFPGSTEAF
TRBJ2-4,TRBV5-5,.,ASSLYPRLAKNIQY
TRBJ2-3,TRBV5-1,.,ASSLAGGPTDTQY
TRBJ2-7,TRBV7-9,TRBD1,ASSFGQVTSYEQY
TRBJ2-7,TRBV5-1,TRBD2,ASSLAGLADYEQY
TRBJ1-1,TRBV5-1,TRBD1,ASSLGTAETEAF
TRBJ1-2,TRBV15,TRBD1,ATSHYRGNYGYT
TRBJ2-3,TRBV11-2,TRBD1,ASSSGQDRTDTQY
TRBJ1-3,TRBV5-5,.,ASSQGPYSGNTIY
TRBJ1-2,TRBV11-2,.,ASSFGPTGRTYGYT
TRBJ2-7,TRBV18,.,ASSPRRSYEQY
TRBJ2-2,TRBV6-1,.,ASNWGVAGELF
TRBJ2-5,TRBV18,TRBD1,ASSPDSAQGQETQY
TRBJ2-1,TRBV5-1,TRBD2,ASSRGSSGRIYNEQF
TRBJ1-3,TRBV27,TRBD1,ASSFWGQGSGNTIY
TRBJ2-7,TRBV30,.,AWRRGTYEQY
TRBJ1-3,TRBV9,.,ASSDTGYSGNTIY
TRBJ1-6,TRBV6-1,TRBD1,ASSEGTGDSYNSPLH
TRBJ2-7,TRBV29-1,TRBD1,SVTGTGTYEQY
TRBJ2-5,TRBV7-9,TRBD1,SSSRWTGGKEETQY
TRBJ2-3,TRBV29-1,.,SALQGRMPTDTQY
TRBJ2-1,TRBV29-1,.,SVDKGTRGEQF
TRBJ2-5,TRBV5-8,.,ASSLGHSTGLETQY
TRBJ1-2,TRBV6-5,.,ASSPRSYGYT
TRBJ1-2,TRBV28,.,ASSIPGYYGYT
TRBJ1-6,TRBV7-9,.,ASSLVAGEDSPLH
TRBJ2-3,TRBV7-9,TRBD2,ASSQGLAGGTDTQY
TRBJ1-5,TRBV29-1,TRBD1,SVGQGAGQPQH
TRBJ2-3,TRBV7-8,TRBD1,ASSLGGRGRGDTQY
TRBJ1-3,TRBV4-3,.,ASSPKANRPRGSGNTIY
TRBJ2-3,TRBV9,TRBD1,ASNTPGQSTDTQY
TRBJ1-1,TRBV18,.,ASSPLAMNTEAF
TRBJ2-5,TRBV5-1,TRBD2,ASSLARDGGGQETQY
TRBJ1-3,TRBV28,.,ASSLSAYRSGNTIY
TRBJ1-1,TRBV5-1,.,ASRTGDRDYTEAF
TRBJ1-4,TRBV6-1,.,ASSRPTGNEKLF
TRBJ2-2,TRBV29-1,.,SVEDRRGNTGELF
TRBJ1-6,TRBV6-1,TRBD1,ASSQGQDPTYNSPLH
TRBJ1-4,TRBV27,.,ASSFRGAGATNEKLF